This T cell receptor beta chain was captured by sequencing in a study of vaccination and CD4 T cells after COVID-19 (dated by TCRdb to 2021 to 2024). Regarding the research as a whole: In the convalescent cohort there were six males and four females, among whom were two Hispanic individuals, seven Caucasians, two Asians and one multiracial person. Participants got two doses of the Pfizer-BioNTech BNT162b2 vaccine (n=8) or two doses of the Moderna mRNA-1273 vaccine (n=2). Post-COVID blood samples from convalescent patients were collected a median of approximately 93 days after diagnosis, with a range of 35 to 161 days. Post-vaccine blood samples were collected a median of around 70 days after the second vaccine dose, ranging from about 12 to 241 days. Culture stimuli were overlapping spike peptide pools from SARS-CoV-2 and from the common cold coronaviruses HCoV-NL63, HCoV-OC43 and HCoV-229E. As controls, cultures received a CEFX viral epitope pool (the positive control), an HIV-1 Nef peptide pool (the negative control), or no peptide at all. In around nine COVID-19 convalescent patients and a handful of infection-naive healthy vaccine recipients, the spike-specific CD4+ TCR repertoire before mRNA vaccination was compared with the repertoire after mRNA vaccination. In an earlier paper using these donors, memory CD4+ T cell crossreactivity between SARS-CoV-2 and common cold coronavirus spike proteins was assessed at the TCR clonotype level. The study at large found these results: Although the median number of SARS-CoV-2-reactive clonotypes went up from some 23 after infection to 35 to 40 after vaccination, the increase was not significant. The study included relatively few convalescent patients and did not analyze early timepoints after natural infection. In convalescent patients, nearly all vaccine-specific clones (304 of 307) were found to be mono-reactive for SARS-CoV-2 spike rather than cross-reactive with common cold coronaviruses. Among convalescent patients, a median about 86% of the SARS-CoV-2-reactive clones seen after vaccination appeared only after vaccination, which suggests priming specific to the vaccine.

The method was PCR. TCR sequencing of DNA from cultured CD4+ T cells used the Oncomine TCR Beta short-read assay at the Johns Hopkins FTIC core. The QIAamp micro DNA kit was used to extract genomic DNA from the cultured CD4+ T cells. Oncomine TCR Beta libraries made from cultured CD4+ T cells were pooled using unique dual indexes and sequenced on an Illumina iSeq 100. The source study handled its data this way. Non-productive sequences were filtered out, and CDR3s that did not start with C, did not end with F or W, or were shorter than 7 amino acids were discarded. The MANAFEST web application identified antigen-specific clonotypes by comparing peptide-stimulated wells against reference wells and other culture wells. To be called positive, a clone needed an FDR below 0.05, an odds ratio above 5, and a productive frequency above 0.1% in at least two of three replicate wells. A clonotype was classed as cross-reactive if the clonotype showed significant expansion both in SARS-CoV-2 spike wells and in at least one common cold coronavirus spike condition. Similarity between CDR3 sequences was evaluated in R version 3.6.1 using Levenshtein distances (stringdist) and unrooted phylogenetic trees (ape). In TCRdb, the public reads were trimmed at Q25 with fastp and aligned with MiXCR, with productive beta chains retained. Each record represents a unique CDR3 protein, reported with the most common genes and DNA among its rows. These V and J calls rely on TCRdb rather than the paper's analysis. The sample table shows thousands of distinct CDR3 sequences, and about 53% are seen once. In total, the top ten clones hold roughly 18% of the sample.

Notes on this clonotype: This clone's antigen is unknown. Within one base of it there is no much larger clone, and no base qualities were kept.

Taken with the paper, the label for treatment or condition translates to: roughly 10-day PBMC culture with coronavirus spike peptide pools or control peptides (ViraFEST assay). CD4+ T cells from unexposed donors were collected before the COVID-19 pandemic (2011-2018). The study used the ViraFEST assay, which expanded antigen-specific T cells with peptide pools and then identified expanded clonotypes by TCR sequencing. Each well held approximately 2 million PBMCs cultured in IMDM containing about 5% human AB serum and roughly 10 IU/ml IL-2, with around 9.7 ug/ml peptide pools added. Half of the culture medium was replaced with fresh IL-2-containing medium on days 3 and 7. After nine to eleven days of culture, CD4+ T cells were isolated by negative selection with the EasySep CD4+ T cell isolation kit. As cell numbers permitted, CD4+ T cells from unexposed donors were tested for reactivity to SARS-CoV-2 S and N and to four common cold coronavirus spike pools. Ficoll-Paque Plus gradient centrifugation was used to isolate PBMCs from whole blood, and the isolated PBMCs were then either used fresh or cryopreserved at -140C. Culture conditions were generally each tested in triplicate wells. The leukapheresis product used for the unexposed donors was purchased from a commercial source.

V loses 4 bases, J loses 1 base, and the germline ends lie 5 bases apart. The CDR3 runs 12 residues from the cysteine to the phenylalanine. The DNA shown is the 36-base CDR3, in frame from base 1. As encoded in the germline V gene, CDR1 is SQVTM while CDR2 is ANQGSEA. Sequenced: CD4+ T cells from blood, cultured in vitro. The V and J genes are TRBV29-1 and TRBJ1-3; TRBD1 is a weak D gene call, 5 bases matching. The sequence was obtained from a human donor in good health. The CDR3: CSVAGSGNTIYF. In nucleotides, the sequence is TGCAGCGTTGCAGGGTCTGGAAACACCATATATTTT. Here the CDR3 is joined to the reference TRBV29-1 and TRBJ1-3 genes, and the full variable domain is: SAVISQKPSRDICQRGTSLTIQCQVDSQVTMMFWYRQQPGQSLTLIATANQGSEATYESGFVIDKFPISRPNLTFSTLTVSNMSPEDSSIYLCSVAGSGNTIYFGEGSWLTVV.